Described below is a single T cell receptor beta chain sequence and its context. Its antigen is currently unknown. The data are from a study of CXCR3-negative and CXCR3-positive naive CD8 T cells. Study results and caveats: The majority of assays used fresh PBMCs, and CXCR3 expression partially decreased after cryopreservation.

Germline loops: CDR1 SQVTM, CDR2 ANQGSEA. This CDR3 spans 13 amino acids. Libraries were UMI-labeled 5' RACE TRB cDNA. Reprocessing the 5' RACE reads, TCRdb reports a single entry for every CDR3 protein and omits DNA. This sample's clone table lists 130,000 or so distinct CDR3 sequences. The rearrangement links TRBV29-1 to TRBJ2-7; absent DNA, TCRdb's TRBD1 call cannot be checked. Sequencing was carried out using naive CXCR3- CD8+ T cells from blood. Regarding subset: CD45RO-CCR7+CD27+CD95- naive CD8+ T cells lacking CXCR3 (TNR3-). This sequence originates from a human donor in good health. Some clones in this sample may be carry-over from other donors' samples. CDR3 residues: CSVEGDSFYELYF.